Following are 18 T cell receptor beta chains from one sample sequenced in a study of blood T cell repertoires in COVID-19. Measured with immunoSEQ multiplex PCR; TCRdb has only the in-frame clones, and not every one. This table has hundreds of thousands of clones, approximately 83% appearing once. The sequenced sample consisted of PBMCs or T cells enriched from blood (not recorded which). Every receptor here comes from a man between 25 and 39 years old who had recovered from COVID-19.

This chain joins TRBV5-5 and TRBJ2-6, with a weak D call TRBD2 (5 bases). CDR3 length: 13 residues. V was cut by 7 bases and J by 3 bases, with 8 bases left in between. CDR1 and CDR2 (germline): SGHKS, YYEKEE (reference sequence). The DNA of the CDR3 is TGTGCCAGCGAAGAGGGTGGGGCCAACGTCCTGACTTTC. Translated: CASEEGGANVLTF.

The chain employs TRBV2 and TRBJ1-2, with TRBD1 as a possible D gene (6 bases). The CDR3 runs 14 residues. Trimming shortened V by 5 bases and J by 3 bases, and 13 bases separated the two germline ends. Germline assignment: CDR1 SNHLY and CDR2 FYNNEI. The DNA for the CDR3 is TGTGCCAGCAGTAGGGACATAAGCTACTATGGCTACACCTTC. It translates to CASSRDISYYGYTF.

The CDR3 sequence is CASSERAATLSSGELFF. CDR3 sequence (DNA): TGTGCCAGCAGTGAGCGGGCCGCCACGCTAAGTTCCGGGGAGCTGTTTTTT. V is TRBV2 and J is TRBJ2-2; D might be TRBD2 (5 bases). The germline V gene has CDR1 SNHLY and CDR2 FYNNEI. V was shortened by 3 bases and J by 6 bases, with 20 bases between the two germline ends. The CDR3 spans 17 residues.

This chain links TRBV20-1 with TRBJ1-1, with unresolved D. The V and J ends lost 5 bases and 1 base respectively, with 5 bases between them. The length of the CDR3 is 11 residues. Germline V gene data show CDR1 as DFQATT and CDR2 as SNEGSKA (reference sequence). Here the CDR3 reads CSAPRNTEAFF. The CDR3 region has the DNA TGCAGTGCTCCGAGGAACACTGAAGCTTTCTTT.

The V and J genes are TRBV7-3 and TRBJ2-3; D not certain. This CDR3 is built from 14 residues. Germline V gives CDR1 SGHTA, CDR2 FQGTGA. The V and J ends lost 2 bases and 0 bases respectively, with 6 bases between them. CDR3 coding DNA: TGTGCCAGCAGCTTATCCTCTAGCACAGATACGCAGTATTTT. This gives the protein CASSLSSSTDTQYF.

There are a few counts of this clone. The chain links TRBV6-5 to TRBJ2-3; D uncertain. The ends were cut back, 7 bases at V and 1 base at J, with 15 bases in the middle. CDR1 and CDR2 (germline): MNHEY, SVGAGI. The CDR3 has 15 amino acids. The CDR3 DNA is TGTGCCAGCACCGGCCCGCCAGGCCGCACAGATACGCAGTATTTT. Translation: CASTGPPGRTDTQYF.

The rearrangement joins TRBV15 to TRBJ1-1; 8 nucleotides align to TRBD1. Per the germline V gene, CDR1 is LNHNV and CDR2 is YYDKDF (reference sequence). CDR3 size: 15 residues. The V segment lost 7 bases and the J segment 0 bases; nucleotides outside the gene matches: 7. The CDR3 loop is CATMSTGVLNTEAFF. The DNA for the CDR3 is TGTGCCACCATGTCGACAGGGGTCTTGAACACTGAAGCTTTCTTT.

The chain is built from TRBV13 and TRBJ2-3; 9 bases map to TRBD2. V lost 0 bases and J lost 0; bases outside the gene matches: 13. CDR1 and CDR2 (germline): PRHDT, FYEKMQ (reference sequence). The CDR3 extends over 20 amino acids. CDR3 sequence (DNA): TGTGCCAGCAGCTTAGGCCCGCTGGTAGCGGGAGCCCCTAGCACAGATACGCAGTATTTT. Its translation is CASSLGPLVAGAPSTDTQYF.

This clone has a handful of counts. The chain recombines TRBV4-3 with TRBJ1-3, with TRBD1 matching over 10 bases. Germline V gene sequence: CDR1 LGHNA, CDR2 YSLEER. This CDR3 spans 18 amino acids. V was clipped by 0 bases and J by 0 bases; unmatched bases: 5. The CDR3 loop is CASSQDYRTGGSGNTIYF. CDR3 DNA: TGCGCCAGCAGCCAAGACTATCGGACAGGGGGCTCTGGAAACACCATATATTTT.

This sequence joins TRBV5-6 and TRBJ1-2, with D possibly being TRBD1 (6 bases). The CDR3 is made up of 13 amino acids. V was cut by 4 bases and J by 8 bases, with 15 bases left in between. Germline V gives CDR1 SGHDT, CDR2 YYEEEE. CDR3 region: CASSRWGLGGYTF. CDR3 nucleotides: TGTGCCAGCAGCCGATGGGGGCTGGGCGGCTACACCTTC.

The chain recombines TRBV18 with TRBJ2-7; unclear D gene. V was cut by 0 bases and J by 6 bases, with 9 bases left in between. This CDR3 contains 13 residues. The V gene's germline CDR1 is KGHSH and CDR2 LQKENI. CDR3 bases: TGTGCCAGCTCACCACCAGGAGACGGCGAGCAGTACTTC. Encoded protein: CASSPPGDGEQYF.

The rearrangement joins TRBV3-1 (or the pseudogene TRBV3-2) to TRBJ1-3, with 7 bases that match TRBD1. The J segment lost 0 bases and the V segment lost 3 bases, leaving 5 bases of the junction unmatched. In germline, CDR1 is LGHDT, CDR2 YNNKEL (reference sequence). This CDR3 is 16 amino acids long. The CDR3 spells CASSHRQGISGNTIYF. CDR3 sequence (DNA): TGTGCCAGCAGCCATAGACAGGGTATCTCTGGAAACACCATATATTTT.

The V call is TRBV27, the J call TRBJ1-6; possibly TRBD1 for D (6 bases). Per the germline V gene, CDR1 is MNHEY and CDR2 is SMNVEV (reference sequence). This CDR3 has 14 amino acids. Between the trimmed V and J ends, which lost 6 bases and 6 bases, there was a span of 12 bases. CDR3: CASSSDRINSPLHF. Here the CDR3 DNA reads TGTGCCAGCAGCTCTGACAGGATTAATTCACCCCTCCACTTT.

A single count supports this clone. V usage is TRBV9 and J usage is TRBJ2-7; tentative D call: TRBD1 (5 bases). Trimming stripped 0 bases from V and 6 bases from J, with 10 bases between. CDR1 and CDR2 (germline): SGDLS, YYNGEE. The CDR3 has 13 amino acids. CDR3 in amino acids: CASSVASGAEQYF. Here the CDR3 DNA reads TGTGCCAGCAGCGTAGCATCTGGGGCCGAGCAGTACTTC. Supplemented by reference TRBV9 and TRBJ2-7, the full variable domain reads DSGVTQTPKHLITATGQRVTLRCSPRSGDLSVYWYQQSLDQGLQFLIQYYNGEERAKGNILERFSAQQFPDLHSELNLSSLELGDSALYFCASSVASGAEQYFGPGTRLTVT.

CDR3 bases: TGTGCCAGCAGCAGACAGGGGGCTTTTGATACTGAAGCTTTCTTT. Translating gives CASSRQGAFDTEAFF. This chain links TRBV2 with TRBJ1-1, with 10 bases identical to TRBD1. The CDR3 contains 15 residues. Per germline, CDR1 SNHLY and CDR2 FYNNEI. V lost 6 bases, J lost 5 bases, and 9 bases stayed unmatched.

V is TRBV2 and J is TRBJ2-7; TRBD1 is a possible D gene (5 bases). This CDR3 region has 14 residues. Trimming cost V 5 bases and J 1 base, with 12 bases left between them. Germline assignment: CDR1 SNHLY and CDR2 FYNNEI. Here the CDR3 DNA reads TGTGCCAGCAGTCTCGACAGCGTTTCCTACGAGCAGTACTTC. It specifies CASSLDSVSYEQYF.

The chain has TRBV13 and TRBJ2-7; D possibly corresponds to TRBD2 (5 bases). Germline CDR1 reads PRHDT; CDR2 reads FYEKMQ (reference sequence). V lost 3 bases and J lost 2, with 20 bases in between. The CDR3 contains 17 residues. CDR3 residues: CASSFEGPGKKTYEQYF. The CDR3 nucleotides read TGTGCCAGCAGCTTTGAGGGTCCCGGGAAAAAGACCTACGAGCAGTACTTC.

The V gene is TRBV4-2, the J gene TRBJ2-3, with a weak D call TRBD2 (5 bases). CDR1 LGHNA and CDR2 YNFKEQ come from the germline V gene. CDR3 length: 17 amino acids. V was trimmed by 1 base and J by 1 base, leaving 15 bases between them. The CDR3 DNA sequence: TGTGCCAGCAGCCAAGGAATCCTGGGTAGCGGCACAGATACGCAGTATTTT. Its protein product is CASSQGILGSGTDTQYF.